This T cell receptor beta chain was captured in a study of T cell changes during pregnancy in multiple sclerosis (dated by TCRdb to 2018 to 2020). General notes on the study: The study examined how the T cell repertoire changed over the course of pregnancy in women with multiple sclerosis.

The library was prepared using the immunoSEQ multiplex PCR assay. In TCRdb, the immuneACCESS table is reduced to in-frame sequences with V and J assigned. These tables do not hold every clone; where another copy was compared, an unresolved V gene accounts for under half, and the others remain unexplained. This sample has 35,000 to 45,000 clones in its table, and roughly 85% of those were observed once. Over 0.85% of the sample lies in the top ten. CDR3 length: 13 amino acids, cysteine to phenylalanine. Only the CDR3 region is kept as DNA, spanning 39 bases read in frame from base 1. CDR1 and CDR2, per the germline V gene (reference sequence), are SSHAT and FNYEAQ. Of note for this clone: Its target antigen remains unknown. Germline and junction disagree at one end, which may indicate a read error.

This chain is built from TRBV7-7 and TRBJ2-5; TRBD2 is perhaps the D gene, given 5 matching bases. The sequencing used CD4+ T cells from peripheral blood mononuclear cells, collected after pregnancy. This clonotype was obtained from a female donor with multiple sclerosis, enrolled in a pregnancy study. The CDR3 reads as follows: CASSSGGSETQYF. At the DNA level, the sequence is TGTGCTAGCAGTTCCGGAGGTTCCGAGACCCAGTACTTC.